The 10 T cell receptor beta chains in this list originate from one sample, sequenced in a study of T cell repertoires in cytomegalovirus infection. TCRdb used MiXCR to reprocess the reads, holding one entry per CDR3 protein. The table includes 95,000 to 120,000 distinct CDR3 sequences, 30% detected once. For these receptors, no antigen is known. The starting material was CD8+ T cells from cultured PBMCs, obtained from culture after CMV antigen stimulation. These TCRs come from a human donor in good health (CMV status not recorded). Some clones in this sample may be carry-over from other donors' samples.

The chain links TRBV5-1 to TRBJ2-1; D is perhaps TRBD1 (8 bases). Germline loops: CDR1 SGHRS, CDR2 YFSETQ. This CDR3 spans 16 amino acids. The germline V and J ends were trimmed by 2 bases and 3 bases, with 15 bases remaining between them. The CDR3 nucleotides are TGCGCCAGCAGCTTACAGGGGGAGGGTGTCTACAATGAGCAGTTCTTC. It yields the protein CASSLQGEGVYNEQFF.

The rearrangement links TRBV7-6 to TRBJ2-7, with 12 bases fitting TRBD1. This CDR3 has 17 residues. Germline CDR1 reads SGHVS; CDR2 reads FNYEAQ. V dropped 8 bases and J dropped 0; count of bases not matched to a gene: 11. DNA of the CDR3: TGTGCCAGCGGAACCGGGACAGGGGGCCTTAGCTCCTACGAGCAGTACTTC. The encoded protein is CASGTGTGGLSSYEQYF.

The table lists this clonotype with many counts. This chain joins TRBV7-2 and TRBJ2-7; 8 bases are shared with TRBD1. This CDR3 is built from 13 residues. Germline CDR1 and CDR2: SGHTA and FQGNSA. V shed 5 bases, J shed 6 bases, and the junction held 6 bases outside the gene matches. The CDR3 nucleotides read TGTGCCAGCAGCATCCGGGACAGGTCCGAGCAGTACTTC. Translation gives CASSIRDRSEQYF.

The chain combines TRBV7-4 with TRBJ2-3; D may be TRBD1 or TRBD2 (5 bases each). The CDR3 runs 16 residues. The V end was cut by 7 bases, the J end by 0 bases, with 17 bases between. Germline V gene sequence: CDR1 SGHVT, CDR2 SQSDAQ. CDR3 nucleotide sequence: TGTGCCAGCAACCTTGAGGGGCTCGGGAGCACAGATACGCAGTATTTT. Encoded protein: CASNLEGLGSTDTQYF.

Ten or more counts support this clonotype. The chain links TRBV7-2 to TRBJ2-2, with 7 bases aligning to TRBD1. The CDR3 is 15 residues long. Per germline, CDR1 SGHTA and CDR2 FQGNSA. V shed 1 base, J shed 4 bases, and the junction held 3 bases outside the gene matches. CDR3 sequence reads: CASSLGAGGTGELFF. CDR3 coding DNA: TGTGCCAGCAGCTTAGGGGCAGGGGGCACCGGGGAGCTGTTTTTT.

The chain employs TRBV29-1 and TRBJ2-2; 11 bases agree with TRBD1. CDR3 length: 14 residues. J gave up 4 bases and V 6 bases, and 4 bases lay outside the gene matches. Germline CDR1 reads SQVTM; CDR2 reads ANQGSEA. The CDR3 DNA follows: TGCAGCGTAACCGGGACAGGGGGCACCGGGGAGCTGTTTTTT. Translation: CSVTGTGGTGELFF.

Many counts were recorded for this clonotype. The V gene is TRBV6-5, the J gene TRBJ1-2; D is undetermined. Looked up from germline, CDR1 is MNHEY and CDR2 is SVGAGI. V gave up 3 bases and J gave up 8 bases, with 19 bases separating them. The CDR3 runs 15 residues. The CDR3 spells CASSYLEGSFGGYTF. The CDR3 bases are TGTGCCAGCAGTTATTTGGAGGGATCCTTCGGAGGCTACACCTTC.

This clonotype occurred a few times. V and J are TRBV9 and TRBJ1-2; 7 positions agree with TRBD1. CDR1 is SGDLS and CDR2 is YYNGEE in the germline V gene. V was pared by 2 bases and J by 3 bases, with 7 bases of the junction left unmatched. This CDR3 contains 15 residues. In DNA, the CDR3 is TGTGCCAGCAGCGTTACTGACAGGGCGGACTATGGCTACACCTTC. Its translation: CASSVTDRADYGYTF.

This clonotype turned up a few times. This chain links TRBV5-1 with TRBJ2-3; D unresolved. CDR3 length equals 15 residues. Germline-derived CDR1 and CDR2 are SGHRS and YFSETQ. Trimming removed 0 bases from V and 4 bases from J, with 12 bases in between. CDR3 protein: CASSLVGGNADTQYF. CDR3 sequence (DNA): TGCGCCAGCAGCTTGGTAGGCGGAAACGCAGATACGCAGTATTTT.

This chain connects TRBV11-2 to TRBJ1-5, with D maybe TRBD1 (5 bases). The V gene lost 4 bases and the J gene lost 0 bases, with 13 bases spanning the gap. CDR3 length: 16 amino acids. CDR1 and CDR2 (germline): SGHAT, FQNNGV. DNA for the CDR3: TGTGCCAGCAGCTCGGGGGGACTTTTTAGCAATCAGCCCCAGCATTTT. Encoded protein: CASSSGGLFSNQPQHF.